Sequencing of this TCR beta chain was carried out in a study of cytomegalovirus exposure and HLA in healthy donors. Study-level points and caveats: CMV serostatus was the only recorded immune exposure for donors. By HLA locus, TCR association rates varied in a later analysis, with DRB1 showing the most and HLA-C the fewest. The classifier, whose performance was assessed in both the original and validation cohorts, reportedly diagnosed cytomegalovirus status with high specificity and sensitivity.

CDR1 is SEHNR and CDR2 is FQNEAQ in the germline V gene (reference sequence). The CDR3 sequence is 15 residues long. V was trimmed by 5 bases and J by 5 bases, leaving 18 bases between them. A word on this clone: Its target is not known.

A multiplex PCR was run with 60 Vbeta primers and 13 Jbeta primers. TCRdb keeps only in-frame clones here, not all; method: immunoSEQ multiplex PCR. The table lists 55,000 to 85,000 clones, with roughly 3.8% in the top ten. The sequencing sample was made of PBMCs. The TCR sequence derives from a female donor in good health and CMV-seropositive. The chain carries TRBV7-9 and TRBJ2-5; D is possibly TRBD1 (8 bases). The CDR3: CASSAGDRWGETQYF. The CDR3 DNA reads as TGTGCCAGCAGCGCGGGGGACAGGTGGGGGGAGACCCAGTACTTC. Filled out from reference TRBV7-9 and TRBJ2-5, the complete variable domain reads DTGVSQNPRHKITKRGQNVTFRCDPISEHNRLYWYRQTLGQGPEFLTYFQNEAQLEKSRLLSDRFSAERPKGSFSTLEIQRTEQGDSAMYLCASSAGDRWGETQYFGPGTRLLVL.